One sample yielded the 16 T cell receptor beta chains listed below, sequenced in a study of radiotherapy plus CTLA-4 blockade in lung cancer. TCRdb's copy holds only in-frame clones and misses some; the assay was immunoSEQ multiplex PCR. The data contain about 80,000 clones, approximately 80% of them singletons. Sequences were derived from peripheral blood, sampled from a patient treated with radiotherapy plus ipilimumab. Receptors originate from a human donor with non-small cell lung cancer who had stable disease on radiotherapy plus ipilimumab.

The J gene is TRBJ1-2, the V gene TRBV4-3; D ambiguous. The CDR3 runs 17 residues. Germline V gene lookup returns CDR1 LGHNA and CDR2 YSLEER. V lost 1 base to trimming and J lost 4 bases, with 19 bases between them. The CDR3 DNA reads TGCGCCAGCAGCCAAGTTGGAAGACGTCGAAAGACCTATGGCTACACCTTC. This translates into CASSQVGRRRKTYGYTF.

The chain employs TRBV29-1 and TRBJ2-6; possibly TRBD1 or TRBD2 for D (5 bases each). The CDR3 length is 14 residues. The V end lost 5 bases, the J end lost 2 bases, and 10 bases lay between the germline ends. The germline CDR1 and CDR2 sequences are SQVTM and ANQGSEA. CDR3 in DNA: TGCAGCGTTACTGGGACGCCTGGGGCCAACGTCCTGACTTTC. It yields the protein CSVTGTPGANVLTF.

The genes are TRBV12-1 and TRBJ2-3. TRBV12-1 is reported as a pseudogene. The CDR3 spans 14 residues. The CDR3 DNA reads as TGTGCCAGCGGGGCGAGGGCCCCCACAGATACGCAGTATTTT. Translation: CASGARAPTDTQYF.

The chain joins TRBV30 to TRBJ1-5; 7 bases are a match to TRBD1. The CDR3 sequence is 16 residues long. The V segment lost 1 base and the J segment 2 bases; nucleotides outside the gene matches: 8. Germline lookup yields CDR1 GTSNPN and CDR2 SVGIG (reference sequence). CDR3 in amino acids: CAWSAKTGIGNQPQHF. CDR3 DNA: TGTGCCTGGAGTGCCAAGACAGGGATAGGCAATCAGCCCCAGCATTTT.

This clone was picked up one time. This chain's CDR3 is CASSSRVIETQYF. In DNA, the CDR3 is TGCGCCAGCAGCTCCAGGGTTATAGAGACCCAGTACTTC. The V and J genes are TRBV4-1 and TRBJ2-5, with D perhaps matching TRBD1 (5 bases). With 5 bases removed from V and 4 bases from J, the gap between germline ends came to 11 bases. In germline, CDR1 is MGHRA, CDR2 YSYEKL. CDR3 size: 13 residues.

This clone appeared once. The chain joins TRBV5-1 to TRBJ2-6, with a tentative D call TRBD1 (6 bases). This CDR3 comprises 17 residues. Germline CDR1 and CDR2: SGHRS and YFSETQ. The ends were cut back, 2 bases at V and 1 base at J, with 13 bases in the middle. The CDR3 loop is CASSFTGTRSGANVLTF. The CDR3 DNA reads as TGCGCCAGCAGCTTTACAGGGACAAGGTCTGGGGCCAACGTCCTGACTTTC.

CDR3 sequence: CASRAEGSSYNEQFF. CDR3 DNA: TGTGCCAGCAGGGCCGAGGGCAGCTCCTACAATGAGCAGTTCTTC. The rearrangement joins TRBV6-5 to TRBJ2-1; a weak D match, TRBD2 (5 bases). Germline CDR1 and CDR2: MNHEY and SVGAGI. The length of the CDR3 is 15 residues. Trimming took off 6 bases at V and 0 bases at J, with 12 bases between the two ends.

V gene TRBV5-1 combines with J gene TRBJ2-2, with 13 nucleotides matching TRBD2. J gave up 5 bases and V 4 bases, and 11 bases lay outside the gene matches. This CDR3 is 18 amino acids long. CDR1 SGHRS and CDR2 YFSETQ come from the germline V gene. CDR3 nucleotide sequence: TGCGCCAGCAGCCCATCCGGACTAGCGGGAGTTGGTACCGGGGAGCTGTTTTTT. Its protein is CASSPSGLAGVGTGELFF.

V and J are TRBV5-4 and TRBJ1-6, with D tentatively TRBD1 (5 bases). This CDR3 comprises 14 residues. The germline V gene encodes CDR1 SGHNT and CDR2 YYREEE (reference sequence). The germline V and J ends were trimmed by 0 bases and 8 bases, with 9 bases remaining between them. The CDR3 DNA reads TGTGCCAGCAGCTTGGCGCTAGGGGATTCACCCCTCCACTTT. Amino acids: CASSLALGDSPLHF.

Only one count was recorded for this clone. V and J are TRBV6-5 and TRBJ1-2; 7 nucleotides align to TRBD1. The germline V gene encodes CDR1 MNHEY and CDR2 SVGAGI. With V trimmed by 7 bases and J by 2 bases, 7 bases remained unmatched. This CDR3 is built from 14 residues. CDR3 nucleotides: TGTGCCAGCACTCTTAGGGGGCAGAACTATGGCTACACCTTC. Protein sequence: CASTLRGQNYGYTF.

The CDR3 is CASSSQGTEAFF. The CDR3 nucleotides read TGTGCCAGCAGCTCACAGGGGACTGAAGCTTTCTTT. V is TRBV7-8 and J is TRBJ1-1; 7 nucleotides agree with TRBD1. The CDR3 runs to 12 residues. Trimming at V came to 4 bases and at J to 5 bases, leaving 1 base not matched to a gene. Per germline, CDR1 SGHVS and CDR2 FQNEAQ.

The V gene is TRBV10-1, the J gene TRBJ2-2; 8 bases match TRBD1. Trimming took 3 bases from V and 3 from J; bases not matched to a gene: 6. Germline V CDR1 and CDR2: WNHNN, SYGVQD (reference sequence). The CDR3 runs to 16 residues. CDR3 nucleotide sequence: TGCGCCAGCAGTGATGCAGGGGGCGAGGACACCGGGGAGCTGTTTTTT. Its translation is CASSDAGGEDTGELFF.

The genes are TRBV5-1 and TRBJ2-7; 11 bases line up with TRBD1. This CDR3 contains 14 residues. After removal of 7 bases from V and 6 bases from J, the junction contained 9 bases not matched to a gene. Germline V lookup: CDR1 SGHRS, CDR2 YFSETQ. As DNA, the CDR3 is TGCGCCAGCGGCTGGGGGACAGGGGGGCGCGAGCAGTACTTC. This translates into CASGWGTGGREQYF.

As DNA, the CDR3 is TGTGCCAGCGAGGGACGGTCCTCCTACGAGCAGTACTTC. Translation: CASEGRSSYEQYF. The chain carries TRBV11-3 and TRBJ2-7; perhaps D is TRBD1 or TRBD2 (5 bases each). The CDR3 contains 13 residues. Trimming took 8 bases from V and 0 from J, leaving 11 bases between them. The V gene's germline CDR1 is SGHNT and CDR2 YENEEA.

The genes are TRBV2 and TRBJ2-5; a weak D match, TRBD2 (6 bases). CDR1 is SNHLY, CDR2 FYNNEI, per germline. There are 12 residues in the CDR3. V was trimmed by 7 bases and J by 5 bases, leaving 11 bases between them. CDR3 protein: CASTNGGETQYF. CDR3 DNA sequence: TGTGCCAGCACCAATGGGGGGGAGACCCAGTACTTC.

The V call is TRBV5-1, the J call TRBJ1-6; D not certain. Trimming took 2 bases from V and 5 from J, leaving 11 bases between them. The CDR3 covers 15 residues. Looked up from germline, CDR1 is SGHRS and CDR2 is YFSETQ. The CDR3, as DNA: TGCGCCAGCAGCTTAAAGGACCCAAATAATTCACCCCTCCACTTT. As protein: CASSLKDPNNSPLHF.